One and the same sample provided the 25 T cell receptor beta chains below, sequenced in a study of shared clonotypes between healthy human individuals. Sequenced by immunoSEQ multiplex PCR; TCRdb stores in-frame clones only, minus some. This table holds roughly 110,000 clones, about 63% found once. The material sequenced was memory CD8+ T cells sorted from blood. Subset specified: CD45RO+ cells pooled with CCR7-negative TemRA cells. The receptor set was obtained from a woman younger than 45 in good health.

This chain's CDR3 is CASSVLAGGNEQFF. The CDR3 DNA sequence: TGTGCCAGCAGTGTACTAGCGGGGGGCAATGAGCAGTTCTTC. The chain has TRBV6-4 and TRBJ2-1; TRBD2 matches at 12 bases. The trim removed 4 bases at V and 6 bases at J, leaving 1 base unmatched. From germline, CDR1 is MRHNA and CDR2 SNTAGT. The CDR3 consists of 14 residues.

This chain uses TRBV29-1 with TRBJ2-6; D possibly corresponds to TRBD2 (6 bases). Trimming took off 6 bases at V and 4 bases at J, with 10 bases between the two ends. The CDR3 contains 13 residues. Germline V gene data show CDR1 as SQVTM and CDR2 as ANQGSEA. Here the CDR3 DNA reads TGCAGCGTGGACCTAGCGGGGGCCAACGTCCTGACTTTC. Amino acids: CSVDLAGANVLTF. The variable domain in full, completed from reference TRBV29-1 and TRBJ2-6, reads SAVISQKPSRDICQRGTSLTIQCQVDSQVTMMFWYRQQPGQSLTLIATANQGSEATYESGFVIDKFPISRPNLTFSTLTVSNMSPEDSSIYLCSVDLAGANVLTFGAGSRLTVL.

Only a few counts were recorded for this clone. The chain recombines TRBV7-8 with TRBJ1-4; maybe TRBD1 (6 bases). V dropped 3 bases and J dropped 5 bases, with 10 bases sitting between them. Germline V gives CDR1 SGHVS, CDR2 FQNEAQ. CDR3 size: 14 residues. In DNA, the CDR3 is TGTGCCAGCAGCTTTCAGGGGACCAATGAAAAACTGTTTTTT. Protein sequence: CASSFQGTNEKLFF.

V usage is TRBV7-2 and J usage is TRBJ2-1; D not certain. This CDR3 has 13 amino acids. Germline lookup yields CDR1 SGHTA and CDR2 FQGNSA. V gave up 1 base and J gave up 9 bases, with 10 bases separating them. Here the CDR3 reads CASSLVNTGEQFF. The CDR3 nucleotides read TGTGCCAGCAGCTTAGTTAACACCGGTGAGCAGTTCTTC.

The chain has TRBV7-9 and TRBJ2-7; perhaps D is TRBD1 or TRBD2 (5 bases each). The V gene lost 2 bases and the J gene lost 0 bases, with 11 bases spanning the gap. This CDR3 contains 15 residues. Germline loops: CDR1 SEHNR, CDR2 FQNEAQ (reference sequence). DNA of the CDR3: TGTGCCAGCAGCTTATGGGGACGGCTCTCCTACGAGCAGTACTTC. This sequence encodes CASSLWGRLSYEQYF.

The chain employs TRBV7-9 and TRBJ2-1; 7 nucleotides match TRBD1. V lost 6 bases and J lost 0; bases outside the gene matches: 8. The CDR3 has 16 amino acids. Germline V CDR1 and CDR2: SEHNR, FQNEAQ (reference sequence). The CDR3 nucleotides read TGTGCCAGCAGATCAAAGGGGACAGACTCCTACAATGAGCAGTTCTTC. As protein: CASRSKGTDSYNEQFF.

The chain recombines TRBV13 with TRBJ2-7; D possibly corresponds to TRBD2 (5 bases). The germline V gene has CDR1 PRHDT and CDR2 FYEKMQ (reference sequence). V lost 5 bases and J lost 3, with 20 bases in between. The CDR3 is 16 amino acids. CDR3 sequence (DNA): TGTGCCAGCAGCCCCCGGGCTAGCATCTCGATCTACGAGCAGTACTTC. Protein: CASSPRASISIYEQYF.

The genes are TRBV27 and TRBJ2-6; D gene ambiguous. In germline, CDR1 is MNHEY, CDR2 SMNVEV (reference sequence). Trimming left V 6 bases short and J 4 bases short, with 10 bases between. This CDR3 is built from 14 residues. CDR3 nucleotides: TGTGCCAGCAGCCATTGGGGAGGGGCCAACGTCCTGACTTTC. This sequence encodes CASSHWGGANVLTF.

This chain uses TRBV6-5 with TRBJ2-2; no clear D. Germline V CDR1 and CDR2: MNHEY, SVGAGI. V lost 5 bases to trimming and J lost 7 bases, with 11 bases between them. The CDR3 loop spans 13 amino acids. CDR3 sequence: CASSDQRGGELFF. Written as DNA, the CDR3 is TGTGCCAGCAGTGACCAGAGAGGCGGGGAGCTGTTTTTT.

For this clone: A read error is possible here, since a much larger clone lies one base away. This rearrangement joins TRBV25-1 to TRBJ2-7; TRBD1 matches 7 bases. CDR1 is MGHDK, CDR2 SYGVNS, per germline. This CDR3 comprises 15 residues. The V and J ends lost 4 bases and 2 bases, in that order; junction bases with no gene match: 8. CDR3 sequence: CASSGDRDPPYEQYF. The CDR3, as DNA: TGTGCCAGCAGTGGGGACAGAGACCCCCCCTACGAGCAGTACTTC.

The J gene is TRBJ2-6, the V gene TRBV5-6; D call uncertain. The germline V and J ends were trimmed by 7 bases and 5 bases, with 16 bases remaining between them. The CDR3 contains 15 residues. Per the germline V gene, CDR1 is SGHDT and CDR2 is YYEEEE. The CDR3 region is CASGAINSRANVLTF. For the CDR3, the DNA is TGTGCCAGCGGTGCAATCAATAGTCGGGCCAACGTCCTGACTTTC. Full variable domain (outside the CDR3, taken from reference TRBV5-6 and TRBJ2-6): DAGVTQSPTHLIKTRGQQVTLRCSPKSGHDTVSWYQQALGQGPQFIFQYYEEEERQRGNFPDRFSGHQFPNYSSELNVNALLLGDSALYLCASGAINSRANVLTFGAGSRLTVL.

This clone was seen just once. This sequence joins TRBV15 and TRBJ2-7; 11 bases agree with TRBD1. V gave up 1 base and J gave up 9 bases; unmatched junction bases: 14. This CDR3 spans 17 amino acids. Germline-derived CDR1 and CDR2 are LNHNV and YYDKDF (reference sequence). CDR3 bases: TGTGCCACCAGCAGAGGAGGGACAGGGGGACACTTTGGGATGCAGTACTTC. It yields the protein CATSRGGTGGHFGMQYF.

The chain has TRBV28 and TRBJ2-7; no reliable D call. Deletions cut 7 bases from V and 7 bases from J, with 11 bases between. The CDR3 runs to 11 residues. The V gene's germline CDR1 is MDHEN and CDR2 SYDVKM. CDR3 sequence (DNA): TGTGCCAGCACCACCCTGAGTGAGCAGTACTTC. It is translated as CASTTLSEQYF. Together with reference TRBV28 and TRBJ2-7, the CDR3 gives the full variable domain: DVKVTQSSRYLVKRTGEKVFLECVQDMDHENMFWYRQDPGLGLRLIYFSYDVKMKEKGDIPEGYSVSREKKERFSLILESASTNQTSMYLCASTTLSEQYFGPGTRLTVT.

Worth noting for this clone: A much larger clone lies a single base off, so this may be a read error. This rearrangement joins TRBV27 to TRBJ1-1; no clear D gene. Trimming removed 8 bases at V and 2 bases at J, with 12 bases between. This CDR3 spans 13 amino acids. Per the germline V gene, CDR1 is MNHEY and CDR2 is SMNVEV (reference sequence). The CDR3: CASPLGINTEAFF. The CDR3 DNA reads TGTGCCAGCCCGCTAGGGATCAACACTGAAGCTTTCTTT.

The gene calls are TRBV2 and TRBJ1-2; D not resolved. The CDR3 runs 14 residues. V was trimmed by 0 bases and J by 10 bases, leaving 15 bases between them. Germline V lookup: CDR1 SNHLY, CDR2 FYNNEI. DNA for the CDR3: TGTGCCAGCAGTGAAGCGACGGGGAAAGTCGTCTACACCTTC. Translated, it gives CASSEATGKVVYTF.

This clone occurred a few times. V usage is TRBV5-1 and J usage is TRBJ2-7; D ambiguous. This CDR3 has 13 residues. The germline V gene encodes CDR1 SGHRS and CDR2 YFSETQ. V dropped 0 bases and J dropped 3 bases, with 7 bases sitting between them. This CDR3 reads CASSLDGHYEQYF. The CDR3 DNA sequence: TGCGCCAGCAGCTTGGACGGCCACTACGAGCAGTACTTC.

The CDR3 sequence is CASSTRQGHNEQFF. CDR3 sequence (DNA): TGTGCCAGTAGTACTAGACAGGGCCACAATGAGCAGTTCTTC. J is TRBJ2-1 and V is TRBV19; 7 bases map to TRBD1. CDR1 and CDR2 (germline): LNHDA, SQIVND (reference sequence). The length of the CDR3 is 14 residues. The junction had 5 bases not matched to a gene; V was cut back by 4 bases and J by 5 bases. Variable domain in full (rest from reference TRBV19 and TRBJ2-1): DGGITQSPKYLFRKEGQNVTLSCEQNLNHDAMYWYRQDPGQGLRLIYYSQIVNDFQKGDIAEGYSVSREKKESFPLTVTSAQKNPTAFYLCASSTRQGHNEQFFGPGTRLTVL.

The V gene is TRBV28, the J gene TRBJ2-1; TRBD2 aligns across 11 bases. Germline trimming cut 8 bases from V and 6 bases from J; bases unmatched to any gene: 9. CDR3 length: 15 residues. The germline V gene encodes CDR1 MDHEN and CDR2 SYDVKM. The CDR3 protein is CASRLGLAGFNEQFF. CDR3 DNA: TGTGCCAGCCGCCTCGGACTAGCGGGCTTCAATGAGCAGTTCTTC.

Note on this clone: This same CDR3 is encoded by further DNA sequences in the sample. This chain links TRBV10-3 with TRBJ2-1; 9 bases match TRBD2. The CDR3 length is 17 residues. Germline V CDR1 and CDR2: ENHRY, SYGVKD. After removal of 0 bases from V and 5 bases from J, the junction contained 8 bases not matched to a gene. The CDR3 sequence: CAISESKASGDNNEQFF. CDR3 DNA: TGTGCCATCAGTGAGTCGAAGGCTAGCGGGGACAACAATGAGCAGTTCTTC.

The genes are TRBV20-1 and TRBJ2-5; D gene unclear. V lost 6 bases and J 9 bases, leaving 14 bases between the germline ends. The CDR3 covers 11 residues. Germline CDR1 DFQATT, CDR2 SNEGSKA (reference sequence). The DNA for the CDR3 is TGCAGTGCCCAAGGGCCCCGCTCCCAGTACTTC. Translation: CSAQGPRSQYF.

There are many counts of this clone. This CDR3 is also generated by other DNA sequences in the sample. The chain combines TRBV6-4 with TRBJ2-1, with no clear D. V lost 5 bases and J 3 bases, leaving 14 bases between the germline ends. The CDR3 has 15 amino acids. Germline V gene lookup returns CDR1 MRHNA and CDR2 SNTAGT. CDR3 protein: CASSLTSSDYNEQFF. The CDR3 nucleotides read TGTGCCAGCAGTTTGACCTCGTCAGACTACAATGAGCAGTTCTTC.

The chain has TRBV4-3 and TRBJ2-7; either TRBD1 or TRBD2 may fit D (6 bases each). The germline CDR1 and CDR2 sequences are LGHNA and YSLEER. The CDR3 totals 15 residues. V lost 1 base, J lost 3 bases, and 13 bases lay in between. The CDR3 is CASSQVGGGDYEQYF. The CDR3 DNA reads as TGCGCCAGCAGCCAAGTAGGAGGGGGAGACTACGAGCAGTACTTC.

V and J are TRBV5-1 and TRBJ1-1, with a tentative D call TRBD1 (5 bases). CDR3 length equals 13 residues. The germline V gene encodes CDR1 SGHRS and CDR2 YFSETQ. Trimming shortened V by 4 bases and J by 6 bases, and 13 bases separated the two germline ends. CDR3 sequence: CASSEFRGAEAFF. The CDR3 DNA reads TGCGCCAGCAGCGAGTTTAGGGGAGCTGAAGCTTTCTTT.

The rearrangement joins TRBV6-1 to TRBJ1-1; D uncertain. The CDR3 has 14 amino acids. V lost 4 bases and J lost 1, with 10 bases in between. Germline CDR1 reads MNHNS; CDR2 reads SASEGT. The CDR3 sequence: CASSAEPENTEAFF. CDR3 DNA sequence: TGTGCCAGCAGTGCCGAGCCAGAGAACACTGAAGCTTTCTTT.

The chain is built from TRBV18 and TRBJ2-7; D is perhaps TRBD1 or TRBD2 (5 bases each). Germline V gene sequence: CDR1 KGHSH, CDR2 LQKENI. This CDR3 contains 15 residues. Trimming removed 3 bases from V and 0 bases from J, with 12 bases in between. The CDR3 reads CASSPGTVASYEQYF. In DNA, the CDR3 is TGTGCCAGCTCACCCGGGACGGTTGCCTCCTACGAGCAGTACTTC. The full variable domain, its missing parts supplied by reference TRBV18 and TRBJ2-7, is NAGVMQNPRHLVRRRGQEARLRCSPMKGHSHVYWYRQLPEEGLKFMVYLQKENIIDESGMPKERFSAEFPKEGPSILRIQQVVRGDSAAYFCASSPGTVASYEQYFGPGTRLTVT.